This T cell receptor (beta chain) was observed in a study of graft-versus-host responses after intestinal transplantation. Background on the study: Grafts were multivisceral, liver-intestinal, or isolated intestinal.

Trimming removed 6 bases from V and 3 bases from J, with 15 bases in between. This CDR3 comprises 15 residues. The germline V gene has CDR1 MGHRA and CDR2 YSYEKL. Here immunoSEQ multiplex PCR was the method, and the copy in TCRdb shows in-frame clones only, minus some. The data show 93,000 or so clones, 93% seen once. On this clone itself: The antigen remains unidentified.

Findings and limits, study-wide: The highest levels of circulating GvH clones went along with early declines in HvG clones after transplant. GvH clones were found in recipient marrow; some appeared first in ileum or blood.

The sequence was obtained from a human donor who received an intestinal transplant. Sequenced here: unstimulated CD8+ T cells sorted from spleen or lymph node cells, sampled before intestinal transplant. The chain recombines TRBV4-1 with TRBJ1-5; D is perhaps TRBD1 (6 bases). The CDR3 spells CASSQRGGPNQPQHF. CDR3 in DNA: TGCGCCAGCAGTCAGAGAGGGGGTCCCAATCAGCCCCAGCATTTT.